This T cell receptor beta chain was observed in a study of shared clonotypes between healthy human individuals. Broader study findings: Tissues were not sampled, only blood, and their repertoires likely differ. Estimated clonotype richness was generally higher in naive than memory subsets. Rarefaction exposed incomplete sorted-subset sequencing despite large depth.

Worth noting for this clone: The antigen is undetermined.

Looked up from germline, CDR1 is SGHVS and CDR2 is FQNEAQ. The V and J ends lost 4 bases and 3 bases respectively, with 13 bases between them. The CDR3 runs 14 residues. Profiled with immunoSEQ multiplex PCR; TCRdb holds only in-frame clones, not every one. This table holds approximately 1,000,000 clones, roughly 80% found once. Those who donated were healthy HIV-negative adults, with no recent acute infections or vaccinations reported. V is TRBV7-8 and J is TRBJ2-7; D uncertain. This TCR was recovered from a man between 18 and 29 years old in good health. Some clones in this sample may be carry-over from other donors' samples. The sample consisted of memory CD4+ T cells from PBMCs. Stated subset: CD45RA-negative fraction. This chain's CDR3 is CASSWTPASYEQYF. As DNA, the CDR3 is TGTGCCAGCAGCTGGACCCCCGCCAGCTACGAGCAGTACTTC.